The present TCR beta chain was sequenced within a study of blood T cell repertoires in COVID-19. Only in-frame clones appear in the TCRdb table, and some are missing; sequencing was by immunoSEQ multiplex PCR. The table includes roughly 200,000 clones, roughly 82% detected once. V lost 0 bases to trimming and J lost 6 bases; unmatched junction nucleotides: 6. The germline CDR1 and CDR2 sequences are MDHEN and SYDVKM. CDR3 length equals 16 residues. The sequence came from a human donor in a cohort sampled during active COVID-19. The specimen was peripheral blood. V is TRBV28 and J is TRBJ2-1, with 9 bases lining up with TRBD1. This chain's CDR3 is CASSLWGTGKVNEQFF. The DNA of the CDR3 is TGTGCCAGCAGTTTATGGGGGACAGGGAAGGTCAATGAGCAGTTCTTC.